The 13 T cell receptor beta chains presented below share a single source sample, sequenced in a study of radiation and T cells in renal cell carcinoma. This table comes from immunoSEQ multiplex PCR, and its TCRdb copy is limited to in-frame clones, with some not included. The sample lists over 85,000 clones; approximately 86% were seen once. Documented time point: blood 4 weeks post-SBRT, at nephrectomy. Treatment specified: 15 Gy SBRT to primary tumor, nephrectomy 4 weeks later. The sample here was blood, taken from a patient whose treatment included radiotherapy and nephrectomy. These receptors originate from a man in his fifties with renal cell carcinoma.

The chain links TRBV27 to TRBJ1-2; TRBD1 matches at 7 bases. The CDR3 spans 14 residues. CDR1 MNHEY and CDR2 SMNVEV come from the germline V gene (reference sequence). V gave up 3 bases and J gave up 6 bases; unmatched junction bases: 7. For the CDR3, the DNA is TGTGCCAGCAGTTTTAGACAGGGAAGCCATGGCTACACCTTC. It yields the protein CASSFRQGSHGYTF.

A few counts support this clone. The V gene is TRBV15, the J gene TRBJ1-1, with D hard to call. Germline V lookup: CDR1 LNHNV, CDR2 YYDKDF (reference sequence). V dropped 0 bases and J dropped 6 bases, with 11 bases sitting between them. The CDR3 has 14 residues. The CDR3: CATSRDTDISEAFF. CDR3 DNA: TGTGCCACCAGCAGAGATACCGACATCTCTGAAGCTTTCTTT.

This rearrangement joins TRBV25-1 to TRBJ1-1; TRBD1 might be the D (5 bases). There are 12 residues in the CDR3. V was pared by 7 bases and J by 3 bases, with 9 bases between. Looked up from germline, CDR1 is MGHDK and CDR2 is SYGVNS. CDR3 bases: TGTGCCAGCATGGGGCGCGACACTGAAGCTTTCTTT. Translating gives CASMGRDTEAFF.

This CDR3 reads CASSGTGGYEQYF. The CDR3 nucleotides are TGTGCCAGCAGTGGGACAGGGGGCTACGAGCAGTACTTC. The genes are TRBV6-6 and TRBJ2-7, with 11 nucleotides matching TRBD1. J gave up 3 bases and V 5 bases, and 0 bases lay outside the gene matches. The CDR3 spans 13 residues. Germline assignment: CDR1 MNHNY and CDR2 SVGAGI (reference sequence).

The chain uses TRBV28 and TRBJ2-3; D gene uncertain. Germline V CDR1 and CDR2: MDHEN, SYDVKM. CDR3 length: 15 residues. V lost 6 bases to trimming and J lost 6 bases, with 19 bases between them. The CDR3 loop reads CASSNGGRPADTQYF. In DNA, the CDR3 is TGTGCCAGCAGCAATGGCGGCCGCCCCGCGGATACGCAGTATTTT.

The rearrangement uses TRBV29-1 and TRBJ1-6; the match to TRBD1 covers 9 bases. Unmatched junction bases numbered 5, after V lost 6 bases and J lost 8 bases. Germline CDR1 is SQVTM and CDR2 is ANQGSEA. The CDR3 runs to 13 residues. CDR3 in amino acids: CSVRDRAHSPLHF. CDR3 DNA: TGCAGCGTGCGGGACAGGGCTCATTCACCCCTCCACTTT.

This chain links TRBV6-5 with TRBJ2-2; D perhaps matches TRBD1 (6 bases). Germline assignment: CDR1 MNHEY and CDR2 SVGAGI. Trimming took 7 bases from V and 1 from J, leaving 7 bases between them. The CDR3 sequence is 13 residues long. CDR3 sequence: CASKDRNTGELFF. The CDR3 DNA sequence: TGTGCCAGCAAGGACAGGAACACCGGGGAGCTGTTTTTT.

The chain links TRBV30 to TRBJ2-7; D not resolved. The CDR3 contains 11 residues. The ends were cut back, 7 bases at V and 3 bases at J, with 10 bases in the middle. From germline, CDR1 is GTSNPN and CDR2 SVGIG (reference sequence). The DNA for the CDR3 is TGTGCCTCCAACACTGACTACGAGCAGTACTTC. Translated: CASNTDYEQYF.

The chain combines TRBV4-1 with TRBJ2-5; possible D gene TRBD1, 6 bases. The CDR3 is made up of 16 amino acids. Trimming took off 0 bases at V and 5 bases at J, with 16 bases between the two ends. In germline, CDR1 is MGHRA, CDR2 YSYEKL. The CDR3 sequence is CASSQEEGTGLETQYF. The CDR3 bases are TGCGCCAGCAGCCAAGAAGAGGGAACAGGGCTGGAGACCCAGTACTTC.

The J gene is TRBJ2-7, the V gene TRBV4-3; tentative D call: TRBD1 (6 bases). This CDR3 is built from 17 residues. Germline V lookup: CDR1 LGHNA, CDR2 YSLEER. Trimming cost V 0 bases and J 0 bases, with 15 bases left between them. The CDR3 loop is CASSQDHGLGASYEQYF. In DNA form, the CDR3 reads TGCGCCAGCAGCCAAGATCATGGACTGGGGGCCTCCTACGAGCAGTACTTC.

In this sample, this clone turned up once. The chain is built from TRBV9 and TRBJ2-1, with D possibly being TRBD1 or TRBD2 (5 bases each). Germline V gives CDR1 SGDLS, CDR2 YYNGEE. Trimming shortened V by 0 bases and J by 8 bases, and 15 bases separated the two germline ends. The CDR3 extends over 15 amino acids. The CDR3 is CASSVEGTTSDEQFF. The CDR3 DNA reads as TGTGCCAGCAGCGTAGAGGGGACCACCAGCGATGAGCAGTTCTTC.

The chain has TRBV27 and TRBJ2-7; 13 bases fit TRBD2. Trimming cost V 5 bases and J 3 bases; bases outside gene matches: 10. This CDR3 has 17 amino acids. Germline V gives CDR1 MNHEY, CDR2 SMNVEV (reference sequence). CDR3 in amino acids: CASSPRLAGGHLYEQYF. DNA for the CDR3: TGTGCCAGCAGTCCTCGACTAGCGGGGGGCCACCTCTACGAGCAGTACTTC.

CDR3 sequence: CASSLGLRASQYF. The CDR3 nucleotides are TGTGCCAGCAGCTTAGGATTGCGGGCTTCCCAGTACTTC. The chain employs TRBV7-2 and TRBJ2-5, with D possibly being TRBD2 (5 bases). Germline assignment: CDR1 SGHTA and CDR2 FQGNSA. V dropped 1 base and J dropped 9 bases, with 12 bases sitting between them. CDR3 length: 13 amino acids.